This TCR beta chain comes out of a study of T-cell reconstitution after alpha-beta-depleted transplantation in children. Whole-study results and caveats: Reported findings indicate that, about two months after transplant, alpha-beta T cells came from several hundred expanded clones, which were derived from non-depleted graft cells. At the one-year point after transplant, T-cell counts and TCRbeta diversity were found to come mostly from T cells that had been newly produced.

Unique molecular identifiers were used to barcode this TCRbeta library. TCRdb reprocessed the PCR reads with MiXCR, giving one entry per CDR3 protein. The top ten clones hold 27% of a sample with about 470,000 distinct CDR3 sequences, approximately 42% of them seen once. The table lists this clonotype with a few counts. Its antigen is undetermined. Germline V gene sequence: CDR1 SGHRS, CDR2 YFSETQ. V dropped 4 bases and J dropped 2; count of bases not matched to a gene: 4. The CDR3 runs 16 residues. This receptor was obtained from a girl aged 2-10 years with aplastic anemia, due to receive a stem cell transplant. The specimen comprised PBMCs, sampled before TCRalphabeta/CD19-depleted stem cell transplant. This chain connects TRBV5-1 to TRBJ2-3; the match to TRBD2 covers 13 bases. DNA for the CDR3: TGCGCCAGCAGCGAACTAGCGGGAGGGTCCACAGATACGCAGTATTTT. Translating it yields CASSELAGGSTDTQYF.